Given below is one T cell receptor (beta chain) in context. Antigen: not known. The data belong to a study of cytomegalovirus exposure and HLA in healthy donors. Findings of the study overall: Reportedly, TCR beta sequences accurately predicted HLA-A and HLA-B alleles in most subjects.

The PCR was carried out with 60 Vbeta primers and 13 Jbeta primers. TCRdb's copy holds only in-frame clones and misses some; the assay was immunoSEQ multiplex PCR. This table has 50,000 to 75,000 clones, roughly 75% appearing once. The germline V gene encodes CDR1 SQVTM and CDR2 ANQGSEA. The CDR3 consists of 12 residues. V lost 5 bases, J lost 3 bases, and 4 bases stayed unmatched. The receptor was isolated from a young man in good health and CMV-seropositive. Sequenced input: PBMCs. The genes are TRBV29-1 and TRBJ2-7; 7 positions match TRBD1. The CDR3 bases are TGCAGCGTTCTACAGGGGAACTACGAGCAGTACTTC. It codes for CSVLQGNYEQYF.